This TCR beta chain is from a study of T-cell memory formation after mild COVID-19. In the study overall: TCR clusters showed largely donor specificity. Study outcomes and limitations: Within pre-infection memory, some responding clones were found, suggesting cross-reactive memory joined. CD4+ contracting clones lay mainly in CM and EM, CD8+ ones in EMRA.

Constant-segment primers were used for 5'RACE, and the resulting TCR alpha and TCR beta cDNA libraries carried sample barcodes and UMIs. TCRdb ran MiXCR on the 5' RACE reads and lists one entry per CDR3 protein. The profile shows about 560,000 distinct CDR3 sequences, about a fifth of them singletons. This clonotype has just a few counts. What it recognizes is unknown. Sequenced: PBMCs or a T cell subset sorted from them (not recorded which). The TCR originated in an adult woman who had mild COVID-19 (a few samples of this study predate the infection). Cell type and time point are not known.

In DNA form, the CDR3 reads TGTGCCAGCAGTTTAGCTTGGACAGGGAGGGAGACCCAGTACTTC. This gives the protein CASSLAWTGRETQYF. The rearrangement links TRBV12-3 or TRBV12-4 to TRBJ2-5; 8 positions agree with TRBD1. The CDR3 has 15 amino acids. V lost 0 bases, J lost 5 bases, and 5 bases stayed unmatched.